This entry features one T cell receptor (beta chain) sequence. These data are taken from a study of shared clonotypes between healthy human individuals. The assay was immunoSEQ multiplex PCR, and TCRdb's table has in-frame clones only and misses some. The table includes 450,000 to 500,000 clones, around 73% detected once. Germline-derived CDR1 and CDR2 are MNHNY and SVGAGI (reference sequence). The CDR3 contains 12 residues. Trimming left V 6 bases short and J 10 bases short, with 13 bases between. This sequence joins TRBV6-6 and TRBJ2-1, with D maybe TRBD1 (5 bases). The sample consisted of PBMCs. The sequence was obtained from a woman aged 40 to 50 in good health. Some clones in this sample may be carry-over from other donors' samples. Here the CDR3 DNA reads TGTGCCAGCAGCCCGGCCGACAGAGAGCAGTTCTTC. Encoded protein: CASSPADREQFF.